This paragraph covers one TCR beta chain sequence. The CDR3 sequence is 14 residues long. Germline V CDR1 and CDR2: SGHVS, FQNEAQ. The V gene lost 0 bases and the J gene lost 7 bases, with 9 bases spanning the gap. The data belong to a study of blood T cell repertoires in COVID-19. Looking at the study overall: Samples representing acute and convalescent COVID-19 were sourced from the United States, Italy and Spain.

Using immunoSEQ multiplex PCR, the repertoire was profiled, and TCRdb retains in-frame clones only, with some absent. The table lists over 250,000 clones, roughly 85% of them singletons. Participants came from roughly 23 US areas, aged roughly 18 to 90 years. Someone with COVID-19 had been met by exposed participants within 2 weeks before study entry. This TCR derives from a man aged 35 to 55 who had been exposed to COVID-19. The chain carries TRBV7-8 and TRBJ1-4, with TRBD1 as a possible D gene (6 bases). Sequencing was carried out using PBMCs or T cells enriched from blood (not recorded which). The CDR3 DNA reads TGTGCCAGCAGCTTAGCAGGGGGGGGTGAAAAACTGTTTTTT. Protein: CASSLAGGGEKLFF.